This TCR beta chain originates from a study of beta chain features in type 1 diabetes. Overall study: All samples yielded roughly 100,000,000 examined sorted cells.

Since all of the isolated RNA was reverse transcribed, expressed TCRB transcripts were what got sequenced. Method: immunoSEQ multiplex PCR; TCRdb's copy keeps in-frame clones and lacks some. The table shows 640,000 or so clones, with 11% to 15% occurring only once. Populations isolated by sorting all had purity greater than 95%. Germline V gene lookup returns CDR1 SGHTA and CDR2 FQGNSA. The CDR3 spans 14 residues. V was trimmed by 4 bases and J by 1 base, leaving 11 bases between them. Study-wide results and limits: Individuals with type 1 diabetes displayed fewer insertions and more deletions at VDJ junctions. Shortening that was moderate but significant affected the TCRB CDR3s of Type 1 diabetes patients in all four CD4+ subsets. Sequencing the cDNA could make cells with high TCR expression show up more than they should.

With respect to this clone: Its specificity is unknown.

The sequenced material came from naive CD4+ T cells from blood. The chain uses TRBV7-2 and TRBJ2-7, with unresolved D. This TCR was recovered from a man between 18 and 35 years old with type 1 diabetes. CDR3 sequence (DNA): TGTGCCAGCAGCTCCGATGGCTATTCCTACGAGCAGTACTTC. This codes for CASSSDGYSYEQYF.